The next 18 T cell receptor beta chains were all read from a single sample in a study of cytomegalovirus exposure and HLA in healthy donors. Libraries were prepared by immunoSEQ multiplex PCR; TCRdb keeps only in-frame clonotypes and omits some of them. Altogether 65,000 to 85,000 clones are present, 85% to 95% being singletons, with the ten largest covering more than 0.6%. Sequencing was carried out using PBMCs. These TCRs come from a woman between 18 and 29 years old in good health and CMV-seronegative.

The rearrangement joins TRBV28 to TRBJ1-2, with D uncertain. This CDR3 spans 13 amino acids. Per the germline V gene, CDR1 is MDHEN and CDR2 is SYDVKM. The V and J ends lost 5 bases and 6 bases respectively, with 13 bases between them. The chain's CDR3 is CASSATLGNGYTF. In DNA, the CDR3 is TGTGCCAGCAGTGCGACACTAGGGAATGGCTACACCTTC.

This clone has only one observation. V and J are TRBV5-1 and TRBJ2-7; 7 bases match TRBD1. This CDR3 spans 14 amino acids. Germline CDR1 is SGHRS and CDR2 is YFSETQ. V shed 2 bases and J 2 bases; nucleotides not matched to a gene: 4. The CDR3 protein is CASSFTQGAYEQYF. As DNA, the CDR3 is TGCGCCAGCAGCTTTACGCAGGGGGCCTACGAGCAGTACTTC.

This chain's CDR3 is CASSYGTGRNEQFF. In DNA form, the CDR3 reads TGTGCCAGCAGCTACGGGACGGGGAGGAATGAGCAGTTCTTC. This rearrangement joins TRBV7-2 to TRBJ2-1; a possible D gene is TRBD2 (6 bases). CDR1 and CDR2 (germline): SGHTA, FQGNSA. CDR3 length: 14 residues. With 4 bases removed from V and 7 bases from J, the gap between germline ends came to 14 bases.

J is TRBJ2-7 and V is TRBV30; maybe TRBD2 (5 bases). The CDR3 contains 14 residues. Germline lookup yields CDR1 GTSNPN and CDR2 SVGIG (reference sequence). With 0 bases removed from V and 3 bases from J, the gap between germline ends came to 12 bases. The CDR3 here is CAWSVRPAGYEQYF. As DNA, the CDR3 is TGTGCCTGGAGTGTACGGCCGGCGGGCTACGAGCAGTACTTC.

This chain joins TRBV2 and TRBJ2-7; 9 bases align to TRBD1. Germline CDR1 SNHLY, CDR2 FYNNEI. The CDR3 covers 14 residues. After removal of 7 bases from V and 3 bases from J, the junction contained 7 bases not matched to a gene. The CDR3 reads CASKIGTGYYEQYF. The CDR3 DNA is TGTGCCAGCAAAATCGGGACAGGGTACTACGAGCAGTACTTC.

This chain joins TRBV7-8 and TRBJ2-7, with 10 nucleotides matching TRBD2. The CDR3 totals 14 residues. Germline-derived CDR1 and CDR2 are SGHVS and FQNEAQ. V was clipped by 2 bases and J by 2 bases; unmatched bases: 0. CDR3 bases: TGTGCCAGCAGCTTAAGCGGGAGGGCCTACGAGCAGTACTTC. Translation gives CASSLSGRAYEQYF.

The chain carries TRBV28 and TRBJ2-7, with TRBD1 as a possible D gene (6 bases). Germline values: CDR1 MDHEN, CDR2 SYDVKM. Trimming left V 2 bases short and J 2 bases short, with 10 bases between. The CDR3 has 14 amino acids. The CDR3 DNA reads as TGTGCCAGCAGTTTAGGACAGCCGACCTACGAGCAGTACTTC. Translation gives CASSLGQPTYEQYF.

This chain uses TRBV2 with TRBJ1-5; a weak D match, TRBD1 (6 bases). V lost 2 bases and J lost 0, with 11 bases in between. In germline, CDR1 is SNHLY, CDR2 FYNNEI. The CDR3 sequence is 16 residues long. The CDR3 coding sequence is TGTGCCAGCAGTGAAAACAGGGCGGGTAGCAATCAGCCCCAGCATTTT. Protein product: CASSENRAGSNQPQHF.

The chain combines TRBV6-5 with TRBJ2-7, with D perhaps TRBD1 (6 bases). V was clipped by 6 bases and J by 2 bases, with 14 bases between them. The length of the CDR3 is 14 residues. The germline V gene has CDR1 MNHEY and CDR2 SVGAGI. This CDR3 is CASSTGQLPYEQYF. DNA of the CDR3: TGTGCCAGCAGCACAGGACAGCTCCCCTACGAGCAGTACTTC.

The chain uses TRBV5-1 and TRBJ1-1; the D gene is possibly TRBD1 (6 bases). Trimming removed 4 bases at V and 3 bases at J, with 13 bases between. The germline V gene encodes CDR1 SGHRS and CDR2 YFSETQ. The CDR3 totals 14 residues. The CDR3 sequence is CASSSDRRYTEAFF. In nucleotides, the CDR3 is TGCGCCAGCAGCAGCGACAGGCGATACACTGAAGCTTTCTTT.

As DNA, the CDR3 is TGTGCCAGCACGGAGAGCTCCTACGAGCAGTACTTC. Its translation: CASTESSYEQYF. V is TRBV27 and J is TRBJ2-7; the D is unclear. The CDR3 spans 12 residues. Per the germline V gene, CDR1 is MNHEY and CDR2 is SMNVEV (reference sequence). V was cut by 7 bases and J by 0 bases, with 7 bases left in between.

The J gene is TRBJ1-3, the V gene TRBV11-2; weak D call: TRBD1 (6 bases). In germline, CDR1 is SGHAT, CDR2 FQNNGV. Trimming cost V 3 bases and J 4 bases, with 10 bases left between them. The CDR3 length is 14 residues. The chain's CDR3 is CASSFAGQGNTIYF. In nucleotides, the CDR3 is TGTGCCAGCAGCTTCGCCGGACAGGGAAACACCATATATTTT.

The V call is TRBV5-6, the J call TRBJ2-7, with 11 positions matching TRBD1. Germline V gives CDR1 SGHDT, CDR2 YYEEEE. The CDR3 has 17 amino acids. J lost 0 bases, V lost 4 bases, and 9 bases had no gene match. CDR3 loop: CASSVGQGASYSYEQYF. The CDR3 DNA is TGTGCCAGCAGCGTAGGACAGGGGGCGTCTTACTCCTACGAGCAGTACTTC.

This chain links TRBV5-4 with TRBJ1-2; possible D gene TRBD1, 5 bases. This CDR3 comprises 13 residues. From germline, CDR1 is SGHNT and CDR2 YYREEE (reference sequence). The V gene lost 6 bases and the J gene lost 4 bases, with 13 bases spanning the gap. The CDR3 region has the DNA TGTGCCAGCACAAGGGACGGGAGCTATGGCTACACCTTC. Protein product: CASTRDGSYGYTF.

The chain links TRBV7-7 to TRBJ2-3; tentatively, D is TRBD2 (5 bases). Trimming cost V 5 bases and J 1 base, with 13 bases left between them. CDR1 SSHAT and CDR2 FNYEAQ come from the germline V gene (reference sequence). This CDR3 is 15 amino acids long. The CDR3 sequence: CASSPRAGGTDTQYF. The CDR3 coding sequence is TGTGCCAGCAGCCCCCGGGCCGGGGGCACAGATACGCAGTATTTT.

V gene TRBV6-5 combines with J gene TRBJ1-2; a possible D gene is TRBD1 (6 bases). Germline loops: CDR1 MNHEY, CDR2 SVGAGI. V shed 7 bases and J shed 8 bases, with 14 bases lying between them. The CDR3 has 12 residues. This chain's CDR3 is CASKRQVGGYTF. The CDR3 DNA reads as TGTGCCAGCAAAAGACAGGTTGGCGGCTACACCTTC.

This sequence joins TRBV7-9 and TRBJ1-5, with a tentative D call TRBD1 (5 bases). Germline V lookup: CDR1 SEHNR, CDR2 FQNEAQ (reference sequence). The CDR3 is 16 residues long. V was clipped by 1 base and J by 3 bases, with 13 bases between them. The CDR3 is CASSLGSGRHNQPQHF. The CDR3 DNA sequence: TGTGCCAGCAGCTTAGGCTCAGGGAGGCACAATCAGCCCCAGCATTTT.

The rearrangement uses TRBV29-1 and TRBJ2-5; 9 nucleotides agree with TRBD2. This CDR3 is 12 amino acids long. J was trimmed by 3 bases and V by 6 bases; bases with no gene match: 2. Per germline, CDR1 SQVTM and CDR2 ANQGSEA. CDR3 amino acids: CSVVAGEETQYF. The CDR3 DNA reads TGCAGCGTGGTAGCGGGAGAAGAGACCCAGTACTTC.